The clone carrying this TCR beta chain was seen a handful of times. The antigen is unknown. Using RNA template, CDR3s of TCR alpha and beta were amplified with iRepertoire arm-PCR. Each CDR3 protein is one row after TCRdb ran MiXCR on the multiplex PCR reads. The sample gives about 140,000 distinct CDR3 sequences, about two fifths of which show up once; roughly 20% is in the top ten. These data are taken from a study of glioma-infiltrating T cells. General study findings and limits: Tissue-blood divergence was below expectation in non-neoplastic patients, above in gliomas.

The sequence derives from a human donor with low-grade glioma or glioblastoma, undergoing nonglioma brain surgery, or in good health (not recorded which). The sample was glioma tissue, nonneoplastic brain tissue, or PBMCs (not recorded which).

CDR3 region: CASSLTGLAGEDEQFF. CDR3 nucleotide sequence: TGTGCCAGCAGCTTAACGGGACTAGCGGGGGAGGATGAGCAGTTCTTC. The genes are TRBV7-9 and TRBJ2-1, with 14 bases identical to TRBD2. CDR3 length: 16 residues. After removal of 2 bases from V and 8 bases from J, the junction contained 5 bases not matched to a gene. Germline V CDR1 and CDR2: SEHNR, FQNEAQ (reference sequence).